What follows are 24 T cell receptor beta chains derived from one specimen sequenced in a study of shared clonotypes between healthy human individuals. Sequenced by immunoSEQ multiplex PCR; TCRdb stores in-frame clones only, minus some. The repertoire holds 2,500,000 or so clones, with 85% to 95% as singletons. The specimen was naive CD4+ T cells from PBMCs. Subset given: CD45RA+ positively selected. The origin of the receptors is a man between 18 and 35 years old in good health. Some clones in this sample may be carry-over from other donors' samples.

The chain joins TRBV19 to TRBJ1-2, with D maybe TRBD1 (5 bases). V dropped 0 bases and J dropped 4 bases, with 15 bases sitting between them. The CDR3 sequence is 16 residues long. The germline V gene has CDR1 LNHDA and CDR2 SQIVND (reference sequence). The CDR3 region is CASSIDGDPATYGYTF. CDR3 coding DNA: TGTGCCAGTAGTATAGATGGGGACCCGGCCACCTATGGCTACACCTTC. The variable domain in full, with the rest retrieved from reference TRBV19 and TRBJ1-2, is DGGITQSPKYLFRKEGQNVTLSCEQNLNHDAMYWYRQDPGQGLRLIYYSQIVNDFQKGDIAEGYSVSREKKESFPLTVTSAQKNPTAFYLCASSIDGDPATYGYTFGSGTRLTVV.

The V and J genes are TRBV7-8 and TRBJ2-5; 8 bases match TRBD2. From germline, CDR1 is SGHVS and CDR2 FQNEAQ. V shed 8 bases and J 9 bases; nucleotides not matched to a gene: 8. This CDR3 spans 12 amino acids. The CDR3 here is CASARAGAPQYF. Here the CDR3 DNA reads TGTGCCAGCGCGCGAGCGGGAGCGCCCCAGTACTTC.

The table lists this clone with a count of one. The gene calls are TRBV6-1 and TRBJ1-2; TRBD1 might be the D (6 bases). The CDR3 totals 13 residues. Trimming pared 10 bases from V and 0 bases from J, leaving 12 bases between. Germline V gene sequence: CDR1 MNHNS, CDR2 SASEGT. The CDR3 nucleotides read TGTGCCAACAGGGACGGTACTAACTATGGCTACACCTTC. It codes for CANRDGTNYGYTF.

The rearrangement joins TRBV6-1 to TRBJ2-1; the D is unclear. The CDR3 has 13 residues. Trimming pared 6 bases from V and 0 bases from J, leaving 6 bases between. Germline CDR1 and CDR2: MNHNS and SASEGT. CDR3 coding DNA: TGTGCCAGCAGCTTTGACTCCTACAATGAGCAGTTCTTC. This translates into CASSFDSYNEQFF.

This chain connects TRBV25-1 to TRBJ1-4, with 9 bases matching TRBD1. Trimming at V came to 5 bases and at J to 4 bases, leaving 5 bases not matched to a gene. There are 15 residues in the CDR3. Germline lookup yields CDR1 MGHDK and CDR2 SYGVNS. The CDR3 nucleotides are TGTGCCAGCAGTAGGAGGGACAGGGATAATGAAAAACTGTTTTTT. Translation gives CASSRRDRDNEKLFF.

The V and J genes are TRBV6-1 and TRBJ2-5; 8 nucleotides align to TRBD2. CDR3 length: 14 residues. V gave up 1 base and J gave up 10 bases; unmatched junction bases: 8. Germline CDR1 MNHNS, CDR2 SASEGT. The CDR3 DNA reads TGTGCCAGCAGTGAAGATCCAGCGGGAGAGGTCCAGTACTTC. This encodes CASSEDPAGEVQYF.

The chain is built from TRBV5-5 and TRBJ2-1; D gene ambiguous. V was shortened by 4 bases and J by 9 bases, with 17 bases between the two germline ends. There are 14 residues in the CDR3. Germline-derived CDR1 and CDR2 are SGHKS and YYEKEE (reference sequence). The CDR3 nucleotides are TGTGCCAGCAGCCGTGGACCTTCTAGGAGTGAGCAGTTCTTC. Amino acid sequence: CASSRGPSRSEQFF.

The rearrangement joins TRBV19 to TRBJ2-1; 9 bases align to TRBD1. The CDR3 has 18 residues. J lost 1 base, V lost 4 bases, and 11 bases had no gene match. Germline V gene lookup returns CDR1 LNHDA and CDR2 SQIVND (reference sequence). The CDR3 loop is CASSRGTGRIASYNEQFF. The CDR3 bases are TGTGCCAGTAGTAGGGGGACAGGGAGGATAGCATCCTACAATGAGCAGTTCTTC.

V and J are TRBV7-6 and TRBJ1-2; D gene uncertain. V was trimmed by 5 bases and J by 1 base, leaving 17 bases between them. This CDR3 comprises 16 residues. Germline CDR1 is SGHVS and CDR2 is FNYEAQ. CDR3 region: CASSPVSRDDNYGYTF. CDR3 in DNA: TGTGCCAGCAGCCCGGTTTCGAGAGACGATAACTATGGCTACACCTTC. Filled out from reference TRBV7-6 and TRBJ1-2, the complete variable domain reads GAGVSQSPRYKVTKRGQDVALRCDPISGHVSLYWYRQALGQGPEFLTYFNYEAQQDKSGLPNDRFSAERPEGSISTLTIQRTEQRDSAMYRCASSPVSRDDNYGYTFGSGTRLTVV.

The V and J genes are TRBV5-4 and TRBJ2-5; 16 bases match TRBD2. The J segment lost 4 bases and the V segment lost 0 bases, leaving 6 bases of the junction unmatched. This CDR3 has 18 amino acids. Germline CDR1 SGHNT, CDR2 YYREEE (reference sequence). CDR3 nucleotides: TGTGCCAGCAGCTTGGCGCCGGGACTAGCGGGAGGGCGAGAGACCCAGTACTTC. Translated, it gives CASSLAPGLAGGRETQYF. Variable domain in full (rest from reference TRBV5-4 and TRBJ2-5): ETGVTQSPTHLIKTRGQQVTLRCSSQSGHNTVSWYQQALGQGPQFIFQYYREEENGRGNFPPRFSGLQFPNYSSELNVNALELDDSALYLCASSLAPGLAGGRETQYFGPGTRLLVL.

The rearrangement uses TRBV7-2 and TRBJ2-3; D is undetermined. CDR3 length: 14 residues. V dropped 3 bases and J dropped 0 bases, with 7 bases sitting between them. Germline V gene data show CDR1 as SGHTA and CDR2 as FQGNSA. The CDR3: CASSFSGSTDTQYF. The CDR3, as DNA: TGTGCCAGCAGCTTCTCGGGTAGCACAGATACGCAGTATTTT.

The chain combines TRBV14 with TRBJ2-2; TRBD2 is a possible D gene (6 bases). The V end lost 2 bases, the J end lost 1 base, and 8 bases lay between the germline ends. Germline V gives CDR1 SGHDN, CDR2 FVKESK. CDR3 size: 15 residues. The CDR3 coding sequence is TGTGCCAGCAGCCAACGGAGGGAGAACACCGGGGAGCTGTTTTTT. Its translation: CASSQRRENTGELFF.

The V gene is TRBV5-1, the J gene TRBJ2-5; tentative D call: TRBD2 (6 bases). The CDR3 loop spans 14 amino acids. The ends were cut back, 4 bases at V and 1 base at J, with 11 bases in the middle. Germline V gene sequence: CDR1 SGHRS, CDR2 YFSETQ. The CDR3 loop reads CASSPVSGQETQYF. In DNA form, the CDR3 reads TGCGCCAGCAGCCCCGTTAGCGGCCAAGAGACCCAGTACTTC.

The chain combines TRBV2 with TRBJ2-3; the match to TRBD2 covers 7 bases. V shed 6 bases and J 6 bases; nucleotides not matched to a gene: 9. The CDR3 has 14 residues. CDR1 is SNHLY, CDR2 FYNNEI, per germline. CDR3 loop: CASRGSLGGDTQYF. CDR3 sequence (DNA): TGTGCCAGCAGGGGCTCCTTGGGGGGGGATACGCAGTATTTT. The full variable domain, in which reference TRBV2 and TRBJ2-3 provide the parts outside the CDR3, is EPEVTQTPSHQVTQMGQEVILRCVPISNHLYFYWYRQILGQKVEFLVSFYNNEISEKSEIFDDQFSVERPDGSNFTLKIRSTKLEDSAMYFCASRGSLGGDTQYFGPGTRLTVL.

The chain uses TRBV5-5 and TRBJ1-5; no firm D call. Germline assignment: CDR1 SGHKS and CDR2 YYEKEE (reference sequence). V was trimmed by 4 bases and J by 0 bases, leaving 8 bases between them. The CDR3 has 14 residues. The CDR3 reads CASSLSDSNQPQHF. For the CDR3, the DNA is TGTGCCAGCAGCCTTAGTGATAGCAATCAGCCCCAGCATTTT.

The rearrangement links TRBV28 to TRBJ1-4; D perhaps matches TRBD1 (5 bases). The CDR3 is made up of 14 amino acids. V shed 4 bases and J shed 6 bases, with 12 bases lying between them. Germline CDR1 reads MDHEN; CDR2 reads SYDVKM. Written as DNA, the CDR3 is TGTGCCAGCAGTTCACGGGGGATAGATGAAAAACTGTTTTTT. Translation: CASSSRGIDEKLFF.

This chain uses TRBV7-6 with TRBJ2-7, with 11 bases lining up with TRBD1. CDR3 length: 14 residues. Per germline, CDR1 SGHVS and CDR2 FNYEAQ. V was pared by 4 bases and J by 6 bases, with 5 bases of the junction left unmatched. The CDR3, as DNA: TGTGCCAGCAGCTCCCGGACAGGGGGCGCCGAGCAGTACTTC. This codes for CASSSRTGGAEQYF.

This chain joins TRBV12-5 and TRBJ1-1; D unclear. The CDR3 extends over 14 amino acids. Germline CDR1 and CDR2: LGHNT and FRNRAP. V shed 3 bases and J shed 4 bases, with 12 bases lying between them. For the CDR3, the DNA is TGTGCTAGTGGTTTCCAGTTGCCGGGCACTGAAGCTTTCTTT. Its protein is CASGFQLPGTEAFF.

V usage is TRBV6-1 and J usage is TRBJ2-1; D is undetermined. The germline V and J ends were trimmed by 6 bases and 9 bases, with 15 bases remaining between them. The CDR3 has 13 amino acids. Germline CDR1 MNHNS, CDR2 SASEGT. The CDR3 here is CASRLNLGGEQFF. The CDR3 coding sequence is TGTGCCAGCAGATTAAACTTGGGCGGTGAGCAGTTCTTC.

The count of this clone is one. The V gene is TRBV11-2, the J gene TRBJ2-5; 13 bases fit TRBD2. This CDR3 comprises 17 residues. Germline loops: CDR1 SGHAT, CDR2 FQNNGV. J lost 5 bases, V lost 5 bases, and 11 bases had no gene match. For the CDR3, the DNA is TGTGCCAGCAGCGTTACTAGCGGGAGGGCCGCGTGGGAGACCCAGTACTTC. Translating gives CASSVTSGRAAWETQYF.

The rearrangement joins TRBV7-8 to TRBJ2-1; the D gene is possibly TRBD2 (5 bases). V dropped 5 bases and J dropped 10 bases, with 27 bases sitting between them. Germline-derived CDR1 and CDR2 are SGHVS and FQNEAQ. The CDR3 runs to 17 residues. The CDR3 sequence is CASSVLLGANPSGEQFF. Written as DNA, the CDR3 is TGTGCCAGCAGCGTCTTGTTAGGAGCCAACCCATCGGGGGAGCAGTTCTTC.

The CDR3 loop is CAWSVGGLSYEQYF. The CDR3 bases are TGTGCCTGGAGTGTAGGTGGGCTATCCTACGAGCAGTACTTC. V and J are TRBV30 and TRBJ2-7, with unresolved D. V shed 0 bases and J shed 1 base, with 10 bases lying between them. Germline CDR1 reads GTSNPN; CDR2 reads SVGIG (reference sequence). This CDR3 has 14 residues.

This clone was observed a single time. The chain combines TRBV11-3 with TRBJ1-1; D ambiguous. CDR3 length equals 13 residues. Trimming stripped 6 bases from V and 1 base from J, with 9 bases between. CDR1 and CDR2 from the germline V gene are SGHNT and YENEEA. This CDR3 reads CASRATRNTEAFF. Here the CDR3 DNA reads TGTGCCAGCAGGGCTACAAGGAACACTGAAGCTTTCTTT.

The chain carries TRBV5-1 and TRBJ2-3; 8 bases are a match to TRBD2. CDR1 and CDR2 from the germline V gene are SGHRS and YFSETQ. CDR3 length equals 17 residues. With 1 base clipped from V and 3 bases from J, the junction kept 10 bases outside the gene matches. CDR3 DNA sequence: TGCGCCAGCAGCTTGAGGCCAGCGGGAGAATCTACAGATACGCAGTATTTT. Encoded protein: CASSLRPAGESTDTQYF.